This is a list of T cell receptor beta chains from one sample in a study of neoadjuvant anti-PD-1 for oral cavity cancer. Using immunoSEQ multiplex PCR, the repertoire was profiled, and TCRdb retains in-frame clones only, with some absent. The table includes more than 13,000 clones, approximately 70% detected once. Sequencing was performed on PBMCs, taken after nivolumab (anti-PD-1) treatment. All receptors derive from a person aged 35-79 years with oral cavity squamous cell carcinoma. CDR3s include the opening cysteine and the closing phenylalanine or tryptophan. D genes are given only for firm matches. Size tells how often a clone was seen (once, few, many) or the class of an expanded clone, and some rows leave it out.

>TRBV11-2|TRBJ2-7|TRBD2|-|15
CASSAGVAGRYEQYF
TGTGCCAGCAGCGCCGGGGTAGCGGGACGGTACGAGCAGTACTTC
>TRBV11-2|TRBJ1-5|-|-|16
CASSLDGAVSNQPQHF
TGTGCCAGCAGCTTAGATGGGGCAGTTAGCAATCAGCCCCAGCATTTT
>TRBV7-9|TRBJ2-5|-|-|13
CASSLTPGETQYF
TGTGCCAGCAGCTTAACCCCAGGGGAGACCCAGTACTTC
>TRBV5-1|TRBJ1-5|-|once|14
CASSPNGGNQPQHF
TGCGCCAGCAGCCCGAACGGGGGCAATCAGCCCCAGCATTTT
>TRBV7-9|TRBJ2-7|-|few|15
CASSLGQDYPYEQYF
TGTGCCAGCAGCTTAGGACAGGACTACCCCTACGAGCAGTACTTC
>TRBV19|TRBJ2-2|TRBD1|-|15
CASSTGTANTGELFF
TGTGCCAGTAGTACCGGGACAGCGAACACCGGGGAGCTGTTTTTT
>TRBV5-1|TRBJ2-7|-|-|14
CASSFSSGPYEQYF
TGCGCCAGCAGCTTCAGTAGCGGACCCTACGAGCAGTACTTC
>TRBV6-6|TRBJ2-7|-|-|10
CASGSYEQYF
TGTGCCAGCGGTTCCTACGAGCAGTACTTC
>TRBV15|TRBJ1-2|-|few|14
CATSRDSGPYGYTF
TGTGCCACCAGCAGAGATTCGGGACCCTATGGCTACACCTTC
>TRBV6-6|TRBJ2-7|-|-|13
CASSSYLIEEQYF
TGTGCCAGCAGTTCCTACTTGATTGAGGAGCAGTACTTC
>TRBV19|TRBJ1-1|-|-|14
CASSKTAMNTEAFF
TGTGCCAGTAGCAAGACAGCAATGAACACTGAAGCTTTCTTT
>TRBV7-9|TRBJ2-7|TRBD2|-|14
CASSPTTSGSEQYF
TGTGCCAGCAGCCCTACGACTAGCGGGAGCGAGCAGTACTTC
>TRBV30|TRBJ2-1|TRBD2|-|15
CAWRGLAGPLNEQFF
TGTGCCTGGAGGGGACTAGCGGGGCCACTCAATGAGCAGTTCTTC
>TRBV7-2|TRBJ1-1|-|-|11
CASRGYAGAFF
TGTGCCAGCAGGGGATATGCGGGAGCTTTCTTT
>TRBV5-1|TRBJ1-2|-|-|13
CASSLQGGYGYTF
TGCGCCAGCAGCTTGCAAGGCGGGTATGGCTACACCTTC
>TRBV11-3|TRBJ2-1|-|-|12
CASSLEGNEQFF
TGTGCCAGCAGCCTCGAGGGCAATGAGCAGTTCTTC
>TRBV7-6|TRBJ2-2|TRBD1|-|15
CASSFGQGATGELFF
TGTGCCAGCAGCTTCGGACAGGGGGCCACCGGGGAGCTGTTTTTT
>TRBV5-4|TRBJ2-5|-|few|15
CASSLGRSAQETQYF
TGTGCCAGCAGCTTGGGTAGGTCTGCCCAAGAGACCCAGTACTTC
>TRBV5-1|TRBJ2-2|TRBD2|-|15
CASSPGTTNTGELFF
TGCGCCAGCAGCCCCGGGACTACGAACACCGGGGAGCTGTTTTTT
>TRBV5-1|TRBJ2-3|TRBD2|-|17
CASSLGTSGRSADTQYF
TGCGCCAGCAGCCTCGGGACTAGCGGGAGGTCGGCAGATACGCAGTATTTT
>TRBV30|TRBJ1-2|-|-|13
CAWSSTRAGGYTF
TGTGCCTGGAGTTCGACTCGGGCGGGCGGCTACACCTTC
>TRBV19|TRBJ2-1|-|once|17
CASSIDAGAYSYNEQFF
TGTGCCAGTAGTATAGATGCGGGGGCCTACTCCTACAATGAGCAGTTCTTC
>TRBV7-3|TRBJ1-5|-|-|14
CASSLGGPNQPQHF
TGTGCCAGCAGCTTAGGGGGGCCAAATCAGCCCCAGCATTTT
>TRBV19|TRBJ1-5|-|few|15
CASSIGSGAWQPQHF
TGTGCCAGTAGTATTGGATCTGGGGCATGGCAGCCCCAGCATTTT
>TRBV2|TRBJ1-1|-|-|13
CASSRTVNTEAFF
TGTGCCAGCAGTCGGACGGTGAACACTGAAGCTTTCTTT
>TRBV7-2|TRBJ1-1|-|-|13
CASRNAAGTEAFF
TGTGCCAGCAGGAACGCGGCGGGTACTGAAGCTTTCTTT
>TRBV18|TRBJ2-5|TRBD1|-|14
CASSPPTGQETQYF
TGTGCCAGCTCACCACCGACAGGGCAAGAGACCCAGTACTTC
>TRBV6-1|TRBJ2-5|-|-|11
CASSYGADQYF
TGTGCCAGCAGTTACGGAGCGGACCAGTACTTC
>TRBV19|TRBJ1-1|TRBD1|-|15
CASEISGGLNTEAFF
TGTGCCTCCGAAATCTCAGGGGGCCTGAACACTGAAGCTTTCTTT
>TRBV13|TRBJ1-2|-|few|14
CASSLGGLDYGYTF
TGTGCCAGCAGCTTAGGTGGGCTTGACTATGGCTACACCTTC